This T cell receptor (beta chain) was retrieved from a study of shared clonotypes between healthy human individuals. For every subset, genomic DNA was evenly distributed across several immunoSEQ plates. The repertoire was sequenced with immunoSEQ multiplex PCR; TCRdb's copy has only in-frame clones and lacks some. The data show about 680,000 clones, 92% seen once. CD45RO negativity and positive selection for CCR7 defined naive CD8 cells, a population that excluded terminally differentiated effector memory CD45RA+ cells. The germline CDR1 and CDR2 sequences are SQVTM and ANQGSEA. With 5 bases clipped from V and 5 bases from J, the junction kept 5 bases outside the gene matches. This CDR3 is 12 amino acids long.

The receptor comes from a man younger than 45 in good health. The sequenced sample consisted of naive CD8+ T cells sorted from blood. The genes are TRBV29-1 and TRBJ1-2; 7 nucleotides match TRBD1. The CDR3 sequence is CSVPGQFYGYTF. CDR3 DNA: TGCAGCGTTCCGGGACAGTTTTATGGCTACACCTTC.